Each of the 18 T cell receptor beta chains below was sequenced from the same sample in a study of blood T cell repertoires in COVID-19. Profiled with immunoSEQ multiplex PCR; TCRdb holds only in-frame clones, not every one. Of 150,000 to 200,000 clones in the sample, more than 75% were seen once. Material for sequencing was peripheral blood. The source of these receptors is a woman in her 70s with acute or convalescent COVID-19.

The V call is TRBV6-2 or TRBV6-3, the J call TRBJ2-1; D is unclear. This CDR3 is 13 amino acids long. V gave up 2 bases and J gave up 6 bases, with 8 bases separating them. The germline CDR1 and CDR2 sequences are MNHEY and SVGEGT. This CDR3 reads CASSYRLTNEQFF. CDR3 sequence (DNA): TGTGCCAGCAGTTACCGACTTACCAATGAGCAGTTCTTC.

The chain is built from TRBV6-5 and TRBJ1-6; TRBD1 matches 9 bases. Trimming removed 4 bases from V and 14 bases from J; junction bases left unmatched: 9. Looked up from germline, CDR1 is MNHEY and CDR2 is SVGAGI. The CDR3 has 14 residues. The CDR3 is CASSWDYRGQALHF. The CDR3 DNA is TGTGCCAGCAGTTGGGACTACAGGGGGCAGGCCCTCCACTTT.

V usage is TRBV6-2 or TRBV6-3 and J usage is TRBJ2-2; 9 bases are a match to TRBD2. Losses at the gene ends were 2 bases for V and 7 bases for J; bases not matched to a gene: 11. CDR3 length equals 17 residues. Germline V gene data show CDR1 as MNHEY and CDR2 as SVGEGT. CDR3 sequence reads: CASSYVPGGGVNGELFF. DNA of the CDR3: TGTGCCAGCAGTTACGTGCCTGGCGGGGGGGTGAACGGGGAGCTGTTTTTT.

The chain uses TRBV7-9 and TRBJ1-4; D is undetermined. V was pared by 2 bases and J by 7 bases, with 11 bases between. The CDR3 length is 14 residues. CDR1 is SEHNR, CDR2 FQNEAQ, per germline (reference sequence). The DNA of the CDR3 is TGTGCCAGCAGCTTAACGGGTACCTTTGAAAAACTGTTTTTT. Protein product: CASSLTGTFEKLFF.

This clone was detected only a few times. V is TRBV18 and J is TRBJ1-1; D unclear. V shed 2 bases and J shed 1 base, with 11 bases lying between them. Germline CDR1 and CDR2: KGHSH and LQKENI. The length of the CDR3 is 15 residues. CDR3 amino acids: CASSPLIGRNTEAFF. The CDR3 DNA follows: TGTGCCAGCTCACCATTGATTGGGCGGAACACTGAAGCTTTCTTT.

CDR3 residues: CSVEDRGRWYF. The CDR3 DNA reads as TGCAGCGTTGAAGATAGAGGGAGATGGTACTTC. J is TRBJ2-7 and V is TRBV29-1, with D possibly matching TRBD2 (5 bases). Per germline, CDR1 SQVTM and CDR2 ANQGSEA. The CDR3 is made up of 11 amino acids. Deletions cut 0 bases from V and 12 bases from J, with 12 bases between.

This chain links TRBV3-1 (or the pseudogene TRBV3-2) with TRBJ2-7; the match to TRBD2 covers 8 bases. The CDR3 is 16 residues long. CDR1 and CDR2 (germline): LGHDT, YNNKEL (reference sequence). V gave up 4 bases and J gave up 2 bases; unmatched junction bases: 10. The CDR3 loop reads CASSLMPGTRAYEQYF. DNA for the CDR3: TGTGCCAGCAGCCTTATGCCGGGGACTAGAGCCTACGAGCAGTACTTC.

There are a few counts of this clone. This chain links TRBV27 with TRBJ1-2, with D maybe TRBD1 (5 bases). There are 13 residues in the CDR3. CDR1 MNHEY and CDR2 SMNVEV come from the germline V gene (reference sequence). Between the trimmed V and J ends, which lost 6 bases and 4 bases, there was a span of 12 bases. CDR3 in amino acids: CASRKTGPYGYTF. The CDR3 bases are TGTGCCAGCAGGAAAACAGGCCCCTATGGCTACACCTTC.

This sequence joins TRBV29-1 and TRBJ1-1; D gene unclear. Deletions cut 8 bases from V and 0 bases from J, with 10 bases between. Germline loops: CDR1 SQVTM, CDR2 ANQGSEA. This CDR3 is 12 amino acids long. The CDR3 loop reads CSTLGVNTEAFF. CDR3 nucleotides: TGCAGCACCCTAGGTGTGAACACTGAAGCTTTCTTT.

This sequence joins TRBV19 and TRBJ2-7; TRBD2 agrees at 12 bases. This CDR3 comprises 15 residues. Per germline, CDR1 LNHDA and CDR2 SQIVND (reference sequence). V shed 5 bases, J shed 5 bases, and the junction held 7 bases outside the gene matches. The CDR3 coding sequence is TGTGCCAGTAGTGAACTAGCGGGAGGTGTCCACGAGCAGTACTTC. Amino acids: CASSELAGGVHEQYF.

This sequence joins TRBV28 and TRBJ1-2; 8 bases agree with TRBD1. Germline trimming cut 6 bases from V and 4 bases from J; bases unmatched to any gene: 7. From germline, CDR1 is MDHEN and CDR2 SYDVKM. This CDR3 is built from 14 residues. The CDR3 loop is CASRPTGVLYGYTF. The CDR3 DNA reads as TGTGCCAGCAGGCCGACAGGGGTCCTCTATGGCTACACCTTC.

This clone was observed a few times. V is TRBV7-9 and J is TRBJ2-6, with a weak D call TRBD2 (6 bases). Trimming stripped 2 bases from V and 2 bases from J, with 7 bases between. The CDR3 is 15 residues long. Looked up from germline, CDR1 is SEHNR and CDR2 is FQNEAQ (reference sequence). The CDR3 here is CASSLSGAGANVLTF. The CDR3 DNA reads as TGTGCCAGCAGCTTATCGGGAGCTGGGGCCAACGTCCTGACTTTC.

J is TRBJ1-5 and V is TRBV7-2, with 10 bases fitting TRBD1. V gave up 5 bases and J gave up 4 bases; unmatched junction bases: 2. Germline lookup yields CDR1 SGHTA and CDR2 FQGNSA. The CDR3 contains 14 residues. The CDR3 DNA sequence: TGTGCCAGCAGCGACAGGGGGCTTAATCAGCCCCAGCATTTT. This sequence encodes CASSDRGLNQPQHF.

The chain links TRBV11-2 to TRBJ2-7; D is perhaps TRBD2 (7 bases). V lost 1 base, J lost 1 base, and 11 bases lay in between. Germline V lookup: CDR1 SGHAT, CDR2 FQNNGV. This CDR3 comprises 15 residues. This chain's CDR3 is CASSLVGGPSYEQYF. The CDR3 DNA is TGTGCCAGCAGCTTAGTGGGGGGGCCGTCCTACGAGCAGTACTTC.

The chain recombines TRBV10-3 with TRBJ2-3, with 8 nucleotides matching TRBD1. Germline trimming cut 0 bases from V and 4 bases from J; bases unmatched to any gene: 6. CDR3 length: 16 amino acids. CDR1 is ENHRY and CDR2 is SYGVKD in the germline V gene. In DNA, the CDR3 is TGTGCCATCAGTGAGTCGGCCAACAGGGGGGCAGATACGCAGTATTTT. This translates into CAISESANRGADTQYF.

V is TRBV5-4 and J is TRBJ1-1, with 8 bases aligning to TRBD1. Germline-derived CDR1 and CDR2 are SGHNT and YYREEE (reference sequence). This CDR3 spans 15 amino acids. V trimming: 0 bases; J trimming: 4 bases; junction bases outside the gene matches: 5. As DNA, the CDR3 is TGTGCCAGCAGCTTGGATCGACAGGGGCCCACTGAAGCTTTCTTT. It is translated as CASSLDRQGPTEAFF.

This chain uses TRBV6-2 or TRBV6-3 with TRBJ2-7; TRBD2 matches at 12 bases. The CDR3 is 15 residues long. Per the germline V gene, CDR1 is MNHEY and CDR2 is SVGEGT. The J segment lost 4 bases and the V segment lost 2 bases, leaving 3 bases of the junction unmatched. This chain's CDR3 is CASSYGTSGRYEQYF. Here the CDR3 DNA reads TGTGCCAGCAGTTACGGGACTAGCGGGCGTTACGAGCAGTACTTC.

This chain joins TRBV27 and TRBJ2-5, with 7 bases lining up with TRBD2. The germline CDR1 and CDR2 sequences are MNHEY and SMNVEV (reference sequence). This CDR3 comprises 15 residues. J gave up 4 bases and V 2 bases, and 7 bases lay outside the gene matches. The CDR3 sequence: CASSLRAGVGETQYF. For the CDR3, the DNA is TGTGCCAGCAGTTTAAGGGCGGGAGTGGGAGAGACCCAGTACTTC.